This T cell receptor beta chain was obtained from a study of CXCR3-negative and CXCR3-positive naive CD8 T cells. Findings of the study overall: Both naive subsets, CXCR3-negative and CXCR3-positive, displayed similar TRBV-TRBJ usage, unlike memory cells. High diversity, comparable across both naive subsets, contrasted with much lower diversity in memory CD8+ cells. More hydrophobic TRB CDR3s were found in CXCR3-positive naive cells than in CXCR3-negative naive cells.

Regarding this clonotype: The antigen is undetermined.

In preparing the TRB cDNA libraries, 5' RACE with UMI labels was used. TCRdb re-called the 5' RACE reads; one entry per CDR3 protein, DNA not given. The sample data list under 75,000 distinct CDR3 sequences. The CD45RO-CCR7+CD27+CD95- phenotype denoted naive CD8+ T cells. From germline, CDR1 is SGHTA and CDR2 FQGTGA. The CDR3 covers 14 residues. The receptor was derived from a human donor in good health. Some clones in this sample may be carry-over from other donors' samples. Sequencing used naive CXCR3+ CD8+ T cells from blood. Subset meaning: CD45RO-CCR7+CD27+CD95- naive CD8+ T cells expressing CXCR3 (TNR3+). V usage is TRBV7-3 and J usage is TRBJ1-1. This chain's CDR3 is CASSLTPVNTEAFF.